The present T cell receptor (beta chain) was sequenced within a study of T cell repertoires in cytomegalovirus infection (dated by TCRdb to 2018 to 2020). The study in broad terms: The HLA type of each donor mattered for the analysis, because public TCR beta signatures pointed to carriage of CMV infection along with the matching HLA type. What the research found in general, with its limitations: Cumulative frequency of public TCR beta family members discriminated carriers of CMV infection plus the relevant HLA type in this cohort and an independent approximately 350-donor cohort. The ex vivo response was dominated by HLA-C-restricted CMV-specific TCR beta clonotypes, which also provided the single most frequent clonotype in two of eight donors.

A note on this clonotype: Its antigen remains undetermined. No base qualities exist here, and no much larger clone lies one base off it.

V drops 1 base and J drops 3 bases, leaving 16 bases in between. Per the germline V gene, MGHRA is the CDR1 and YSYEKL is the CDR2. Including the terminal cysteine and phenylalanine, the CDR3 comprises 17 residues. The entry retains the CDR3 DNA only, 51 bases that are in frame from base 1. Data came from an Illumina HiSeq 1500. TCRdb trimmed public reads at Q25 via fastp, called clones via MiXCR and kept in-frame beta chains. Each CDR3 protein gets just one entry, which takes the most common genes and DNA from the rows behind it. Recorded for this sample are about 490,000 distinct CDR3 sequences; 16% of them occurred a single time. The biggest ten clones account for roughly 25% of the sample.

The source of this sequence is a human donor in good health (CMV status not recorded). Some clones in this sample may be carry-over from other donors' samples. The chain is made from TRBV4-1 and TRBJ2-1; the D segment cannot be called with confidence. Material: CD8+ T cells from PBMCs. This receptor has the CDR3 CASSQALGPRLYNEQFF. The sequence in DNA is TGCGCCAGCAGCCAAGCCCTCGGGCCTAGGCTCTACAATGAGCAGTTCTTC.